The present TCR beta chain was sequenced within a study of T cells in Graves' hyperthyroidism and ophthalmopathy. The CDR3 runs to 14 residues. Trimming shortened V by 0 bases and J by 4 bases, and 9 bases separated the two germline ends. CDR1 is SNHLY and CDR2 is FYNNEI in the germline V gene. Amplified regions were TCR beta CDR3 sequences from RNA transcripts. The primer set for the first-round RT-PCR of the TCR CDR3 was HTBI. TCRdb ran MiXCR on the multiplex PCR reads and lists one entry per CDR3 protein. The table lists approximately 360,000 distinct CDR3 sequences, roughly 25% of them singletons. This clonotype has a count of ten or more. Investigators excluded patients with uncontrolled infection, other autoimmune disease, pregnancy or lactation. Together with thyroid ultrasound, orbital computed tomography, serum thyroxine and TRAb, clinical symptoms were used for diagnoses.

The sequence derives from a man aged 50 to 59 with Graves' hyperthyroidism. This chain links TRBV2 with TRBJ1-1; possibly TRBD1 for D (5 bases). The sequenced material came from blood. The CDR3 sequence is CASSEALGGTEAFF. The CDR3 DNA follows: TGTGCCAGCAGTGAAGCGCTCGGGGGCACTGAAGCTTTCTTT.